This TCR beta chain was identified in a study of human T cells and chemical hapten exposure. Overall study: Small differences in pooled library volume mainly drove the variation in TCR yields per sample.

In germline, CDR1 is DFQATT, CDR2 SNEGSKA (reference sequence). The CDR3 is 16 amino acids. V trimming: 0 bases; J trimming: 2 bases; junction bases outside the gene matches: 7. TCRdb processed the RACE reads anew with MiXCR; each CDR3 protein has one entry. The table has around 130,000 distinct CDR3 sequences, approximately 9.5% seen once. Time point in this sample: healthy volunteer bleed at 2 weeks. Total RNA came from unfractionated whole blood. Sequences were obtained from whole blood. The chain combines TRBV20-1 with TRBJ2-7; 10 nucleotides agree with TRBD1. The clonotype comes from a male donor in good health. Some clones in this sample may be carry-over from other donors' samples. This CDR3 is CSAREVGTGVAYEQYF. The CDR3 nucleotides are TGCAGTGCTAGAGAAGTTGGGACAGGGGTCGCCTACGAGCAGTACTTC.